A single T cell receptor (beta chain) is shown here with its context. V dropped 6 bases and J dropped 4 bases, with 18 bases sitting between them. There are 15 residues in the CDR3. CDR1 LNHNV and CDR2 YYDKDF come from the germline V gene (reference sequence). Only in-frame clones appear in the TCRdb table, and some are missing; sequencing was by immunoSEQ multiplex PCR. The sample has about 220,000 clones, 88% seen once; the top ten hold roughly 14%. This sample is drawn from a study of blood T cell repertoires in COVID-19. Participants spanned ages about 18 to 100 years and resided in 20 to 25 US areas. Clinical history reported by participants formed the basis on which cohorts were assigned.

The sequencing input was PBMCs or T cells enriched from blood (not recorded which). The genes are TRBV15 and TRBJ1-1; D might be TRBD1 (6 bases). This TCR was recovered from a woman in her 50s with acute COVID-19. In DNA, the CDR3 is TGTGCCACCAGGGGTTTCGGGGGCGGGGGCACTGAAGCTTTCTTT. Amino acids: CATRGFGGGGTEAFF.